The 21 T cell receptor beta chains below come from one sample, sequenced in a study of technical replicates of blood from a few donors. The method was immunoSEQ multiplex PCR; TCRdb's version includes in-frame clones alone and lacks a portion of them. Counted here are roughly 9,900 clones, approximately 94% occurring once; the ten biggest clones make up around 7.1%. Material for sequencing was PBMCs. These receptors all come from a human donor in good health.

This clone was seen just once. The chain is built from TRBV5-1 and TRBJ2-3, with D possibly TRBD2 on 6 matching bases. The germline V and J ends were trimmed by 0 bases and 4 bases, with 12 bases remaining between them. CDR3 length: 15 residues. Germline values: CDR1 SGHRS, CDR2 YFSETQ. This CDR3 is CASSLEAREADTQYF. The CDR3 coding sequence is TGCGCCAGCAGCTTGGAGGCCAGGGAGGCAGATACGCAGTATTTT. Complete variable domain (other parts from reference TRBV5-1 and TRBJ2-3): KAGVTQTPRYLIKTRGQQVTLSCSPISGHRSVSWYQQTPGQGLQFLFEYFSETQRNKGNFPGRFSGRQFSNSRSEMNVSTLELGDSALYLCASSLEAREADTQYFGPGTRLTVL.

This chain joins TRBV19 and TRBJ1-2, with TRBD1 identical over 10 bases. Germline loops: CDR1 LNHDA, CDR2 SQIVND (reference sequence). The CDR3 has 15 amino acids. The V and J ends lost 3 bases and 6 bases, in that order; junction bases with no gene match: 7. CDR3: CASSIPGQGVDGYTF. The CDR3 DNA reads as TGTGCCAGTAGTATTCCCGGACAGGGGGTGGATGGCTACACCTTC.

This CDR3 is CASSLGILAGPYEQYF. The CDR3 region has the DNA TGTGCCAGCAGCTTGGGTATTCTAGCGGGACCCTACGAGCAGTACTTC. The rearrangement links TRBV5-8 to TRBJ2-7, with 9 bases lining up with TRBD2. The CDR3 covers 16 residues. Germline V gene sequence: CDR1 SGHTS, CDR2 YDEGEE. The ends lost 0 bases at V and 2 bases at J; junction bases unmatched: 6.

The chain uses TRBV5-1 and TRBJ1-2, with a possible D match to TRBD1 (5 bases). CDR3 size: 15 residues. V was cut by 2 bases and J by 2 bases, with 13 bases left in between. The germline CDR1 and CDR2 sequences are SGHRS and YFSETQ. The CDR3 sequence: CASSFSLQGNYGYTF. For the CDR3, the DNA is TGCGCCAGCAGCTTCTCTTTGCAGGGCAACTATGGCTACACCTTC.

The chain is built from TRBV7-2 and TRBJ1-1; the match to TRBD1 covers 9 bases. The CDR3 consists of 13 residues. J lost 7 bases, V lost 10 bases, and 10 bases had no gene match. The V gene's germline CDR1 is SGHTA and CDR2 FQGNSA. CDR3 bases: TGTGCCACCGAGAGGGACAGGGATTTTGAAGCTTTCTTT. It is translated as CATERDRDFEAFF. Full variable domain (missing parts from reference TRBV7-2 and TRBJ1-1): GAGVSQSPSNKVTEKGKDVELRCDPISGHTALYWYRQSLGQGLEFLIYFQGNSAPDKSGLPSDRFSAERTGGSVSTLTIQRTQQEDSAVYLCATERDRDFEAFFGQGTRLTVV.

As to this clone: A junction end diverges from the germline sequence, so it may reflect a read error. The J gene is TRBJ2-7, the V gene TRBV27; 9 bases map to TRBD2. The CDR3 is 17 residues long. CDR1 and CDR2 (germline): MNHEY, SMNVEV (reference sequence). The CDR3 sequence is CASSHKTSGLKPYAQYF. The CDR3 DNA sequence: TGTGCCAGCAGCCATAAAACTAGCGGGCTTAAGCCCTACGCGCAGTACTTC.

The chain joins TRBV11-2 to TRBJ2-7, with 7 bases lining up with TRBD2. Germline V gene sequence: CDR1 SGHAT, CDR2 FQNNGV. CDR3 length: 16 amino acids. Germline trimming cut 5 bases from V and 3 bases from J; bases unmatched to any gene: 13. The CDR3, as DNA: TGTGCCAGCAGCCCTGGCGCGGCGGGAGTAGGCTACGAGCAGTACTTC. Translation: CASSPGAAGVGYEQYF.

This chain links TRBV19 with TRBJ1-2, with unresolved D. Trimming removed 3 bases at V and 4 bases at J, with 24 bases between. Germline V gene data show CDR1 as LNHDA and CDR2 as SQIVND (reference sequence). CDR3 size: 18 residues. The CDR3 spells CASSILSDYSDTPYGYTF. The CDR3 DNA follows: TGTGCCAGTAGTATTCTCTCGGATTATTCAGACACACCCTATGGCTACACCTTC. The full variable domain, with the rest looked up from reference TRBV19 and TRBJ1-2, is DGGITQSPKYLFRKEGQNVTLSCEQNLNHDAMYWYRQDPGQGLRLIYYSQIVNDFQKGDIAEGYSVSREKKESFPLTVTSAQKNPTAFYLCASSILSDYSDTPYGYTFGSGTRLTVV.

The chain has TRBV18 and TRBJ2-6, with TRBD1 matching over 9 bases. CDR3 length equals 16 residues. CDR1 is KGHSH and CDR2 is LQKENI in the germline V gene. Trimming took 3 bases from V and 4 from J; bases not matched to a gene: 4. CDR3 residues: CASSPDRGGGANVLTF. The CDR3 DNA reads as TGTGCCAGCTCACCGGACAGGGGCGGCGGGGCCAACGTCCTGACTTTC. Using reference TRBV18 and TRBJ2-6 for the parts outside the CDR3, the full variable domain is NAGVMQNPRHLVRRRGQEARLRCSPMKGHSHVYWYRQLPEEGLKFMVYLQKENIIDESGMPKERFSAEFPKEGPSILRIQQVVRGDSAAYFCASSPDRGGGANVLTFGAGSRLTVL.

V and J are TRBV10-3 and TRBJ2-1, with D tentatively TRBD2 (5 bases). V lost 7 bases to trimming and J lost 7 bases, with 23 bases between them. There are 16 residues in the CDR3. Germline CDR1 reads ENHRY; CDR2 reads SYGVKD. The CDR3 reads CAITDGGGARRNEQFF. The CDR3 nucleotides are TGTGCCATCACGGACGGAGGCGGCGCGAGGAGGAATGAGCAGTTCTTC.

The V call is TRBV5-1, the J call TRBJ2-5, with TRBD2 as a possible D gene (7 bases). Trimming left V 5 bases short and J 4 bases short, with 12 bases between. This CDR3 has 13 residues. Germline CDR1 reads SGHRS; CDR2 reads YFSETQ. CDR3 DNA sequence: TGCGCCAGCAGTCCGGGGGGCCCAGAGACCCAGTACTTC. Its translation is CASSPGGPETQYF. The whole variable domain, remainder taken from reference TRBV5-1 and TRBJ2-5, is KAGVTQTPRYLIKTRGQQVTLSCSPISGHRSVSWYQQTPGQGLQFLFEYFSETQRNKGNFPGRFSGRQFSNSRSEMNVSTLELGDSALYLCASSPGGPETQYFGPGTRLLVL.

The rearrangement links TRBV9 to TRBJ2-3, with D tentatively TRBD1 (6 bases). The V gene's germline CDR1 is SGDLS and CDR2 YYNGEE. The CDR3 spans 15 residues. V was clipped by 0 bases and J by 1 base, with 9 bases between them. CDR3 region: CASSVEGGRTDTQYF. DNA for the CDR3: TGTGCCAGCAGCGTAGAAGGGGGTCGCACAGATACGCAGTATTTT. The complete variable domain, with remaining parts taken from reference TRBV9 and TRBJ2-3, reads DSGVTQTPKHLITATGQRVTLRCSPRSGDLSVYWYQQSLDQGLQFLIQYYNGEERAKGNILERFSAQQFPDLHSELNLSSLELGDSALYFCASSVEGGRTDTQYFGPGTRLTVL.

The V gene is TRBV4-2, the J gene TRBJ2-1; 11 bases are a match to TRBD2. In germline, CDR1 is LGHNA, CDR2 YNFKEQ. Trimming at V came to 3 bases and at J to 6 bases, leaving 10 bases not matched to a gene. This CDR3 is built from 17 residues. The DNA of the CDR3 is TGTGCCAGCAGCCAGGCAACCGGGACTAGCGGTTTCAATGAGCAGTTCTTC. The encoded protein is CASSQATGTSGFNEQFF.

The rearrangement joins TRBV2 to TRBJ1-1; D perhaps matches TRBD1 (5 bases). Between the trimmed V and J ends, which lost 6 bases and 5 bases, there was a span of 7 bases. In germline, CDR1 is SNHLY, CDR2 FYNNEI. This CDR3 is built from 11 residues. CDR3 DNA: TGTGCCAGCAGAGGGGAAACTGAAGCTTTCTTT. This encodes CASRGETEAFF. The variable domain in full, completed from reference TRBV2 and TRBJ1-1, reads EPEVTQTPSHQVTQMGQEVILRCVPISNHLYFYWYRQILGQKVEFLVSFYNNEISEKSEIFDDQFSVERPDGSNFTLKIRSTKLEDSAMYFCASRGETEAFFGQGTRLTVV.

This clone was picked up a small number of times. This chain links TRBV5-6 with TRBJ2-7, with 7 nucleotides matching TRBD1. The CDR3 covers 14 residues. Looked up from germline, CDR1 is SGHDT and CDR2 is YYEEEE. V trimming: 4 bases; J trimming: 3 bases; junction bases outside the gene matches: 7. The CDR3 DNA reads as TGTGCCAGCAGCGGGTGGACAGGCGTCTACGAGCAGTACTTC. The encoded protein is CASSGWTGVYEQYF.

The chain carries TRBV25-1 and TRBJ1-2; perhaps TRBD1 as D (5 bases). The CDR3 is made up of 13 amino acids. Deletions cut 5 bases from V and 6 bases from J, with 13 bases between. Per germline, CDR1 MGHDK and CDR2 SYGVNS. The CDR3 sequence: CASSKTERNGYTF. Written as DNA, the CDR3 is TGTGCCAGCAGTAAGACAGAAAGAAATGGCTACACCTTC.

The chain joins TRBV6-4 to TRBJ1-2; D call uncertain. Trimming cost V 0 bases and J 6 bases, with 17 bases left between them. This CDR3 region has 16 residues. Germline CDR1 and CDR2: MRHNA and SNTAGT. The CDR3 loop reads CASSDSMRGAKNGYTF. CDR3 nucleotides: TGTGCCAGCAGTGACTCGATGAGAGGAGCGAAAAATGGCTACACCTTC.

The J gene is TRBJ2-7, the V gene TRBV11-2, with D perhaps TRBD1 (5 bases). The V end lost 2 bases, the J end lost 2 bases, and 7 bases lay between the germline ends. Per the germline V gene, CDR1 is SGHAT and CDR2 is FQNNGV. The CDR3 has 13 amino acids. CDR3 region: CASSLRQTYEQYF. The CDR3 DNA is TGTGCCAGCAGCTTAAGACAGACCTACGAGCAGTACTTC.

V usage is TRBV2 and J usage is TRBJ2-1, with D possibly being TRBD1 (6 bases). Trimming took off 6 bases at V and 9 bases at J, with 12 bases between the two ends. The CDR3 is 12 residues long. CDR1 and CDR2 (germline): SNHLY, FYNNEI. The CDR3 bases are TGTGCCAGCAGCTTCAGGGGATTTGAGCAGTTCTTC. Its protein is CASSFRGFEQFF.

V usage is TRBV5-1 and J usage is TRBJ2-5; 7 nucleotides match TRBD1. Trimming removed 7 bases from V and 2 bases from J; junction bases left unmatched: 5. The CDR3 covers 13 residues. From germline, CDR1 is SGHRS and CDR2 YFSETQ. The CDR3 DNA reads TGCGCCAGCCGAAGACAGGGTCAAGAGACCCAGTACTTC. Translation gives CASRRQGQETQYF.

The chain uses TRBV19 and TRBJ2-3; 8 bases map to TRBD2. This CDR3 is built from 15 residues. CDR1 and CDR2 (germline): LNHDA, SQIVND (reference sequence). J was trimmed by 0 bases and V by 5 bases; bases with no gene match: 4. The CDR3 spells CASSRTSGSTDTQYF. The CDR3 coding sequence is TGTGCCAGTAGTCGAACTAGCGGAAGCACAGATACGCAGTATTTT.